This record looks at one T cell receptor (beta chain) sequence and its context. What it binds is unknown. This sample is part of a study of TIL therapy for anti-PD-1-resistant metastatic lung cancer. This CDR3 spans 15 amino acids. V lost 4 bases, J lost 3 bases, and 4 bases stayed unmatched. Germline V CDR1 and CDR2: SGHTA, FQGNSA. Study observations and caveats: The cohort had more treatment-naive, never-smoker and oncogene-addicted patients than typical.

Time point reported: pre-treatment sample, taken before nivolumab and TIL therapy. The immunoSEQ assay was v3. Assay used: immunoSEQ multiplex PCR; TCRdb lists only in-frame clones, some missing. The sample records tens of thousands of clones, less than 75% being singletons. The V and J genes are TRBV7-2 and TRBJ2-3; 10 positions agree with TRBD2. This clonotype was obtained from a person aged 25 to 80 with non-small cell lung cancer. The sample here was blood, taken at baseline. The CDR3 loop is CASSSKRGGTDTQYF. In nucleotides, the CDR3 is TGTGCCAGCAGCTCGAAGCGGGGGGGTACAGATACGCAGTATTTT.